These 8 T cell receptor beta chains share one sample of origin, sequenced in a study of OX40 agonist ivuxolimab in advanced cancers. Using immunoSEQ multiplex PCR, the repertoire was profiled, and TCRdb retains in-frame clones only, with some absent. The data show tens of thousands of clones, roughly four fifths seen once. This sample comprised CD4+ or CD8+ T cells sorted from blood, obtained in a trial of the OX40 agonist ivuxolimab. The receptor set was obtained from an adult with an advanced solid tumor such as melanoma, head and neck, liver or kidney cancer.

This chain links TRBV7-2 with TRBJ2-1; the D gene is possibly TRBD1 (6 bases). Deletions cut 5 bases from V and 5 bases from J, with 16 bases between. This CDR3 region has 15 residues. The germline CDR1 and CDR2 sequences are SGHTA and FQGNSA. The CDR3 region is CASSQKLGQHNEQFF. CDR3 coding DNA: TGTGCCAGCAGCCAGAAACTAGGACAGCACAATGAGCAGTTCTTC.

This clone has only a few counts. V is TRBV4-3 and J is TRBJ2-1, with 7 bases lining up with TRBD2. The CDR3 extends over 15 amino acids. Germline CDR1 is LGHNA and CDR2 is YSLEER. After removal of 4 bases from V and 6 bases from J, the junction contained 9 bases not matched to a gene. CDR3 nucleotides: TGCGCCAGCAGCCGCCTGGCGGGGGATGGCAATGAGCAGTTCTTC. This gives the protein CASSRLAGDGNEQFF.

The V call is TRBV11-2, the J call TRBJ2-3; D ambiguous. CDR3 length equals 13 residues. The germline gives CDR1 SGHAT, CDR2 FQNNGV. V lost 3 bases to trimming and J lost 5 bases, with 9 bases between them. The DNA of the CDR3 is TGTGCCAGCAGCTTTAAACAAGGAGATACGCAGTATTTT. Its translation is CASSFKQGDTQYF. Based on the CDR3 plus reference TRBV11-2 and TRBJ2-3, the full variable domain is EAGVAQSPRYKIIEKRQSVAFWCNPISGHATLYWYQQILGQGPKLLIQFQNNGVVDDSQLPKDRFSAERLKGVDSTLKIQPAKLEDSAVYLCASSFKQGDTQYFGPGTRLTVL.

The rearrangement joins TRBV9 to TRBJ2-3, with 16 bases fitting TRBD2. The germline V gene has CDR1 SGDLS and CDR2 YYNGEE. The V gene end was trimmed by 2 bases and the J gene end by 0 bases; junction bases not matched to a gene: 3. The CDR3 is 18 residues long. Written as DNA, the CDR3 is TGTGCCAGCAGCGTCGGGACTAGCGGGAGGGAAAGCACAGATACGCAGTATTTT. Protein product: CASSVGTSGRESTDTQYF.

The chain links TRBV7-2 to TRBJ1-1, with D perhaps matching TRBD1 (6 bases). This CDR3 contains 15 residues. CDR1 and CDR2 from the germline V gene are SGHTA and FQGNSA. Trimming took off 5 bases at V and 5 bases at J, with 18 bases between the two ends. This chain's CDR3 is CASSASLIQGTEAFF. The DNA for the CDR3 is TGTGCCAGCAGCGCGTCCTTAATACAGGGAACTGAAGCTTTCTTT.

CDR3 amino acids: CASSLRTGLGDINYGYTF. The CDR3 DNA reads TGTGCCAGCAGCTTACGAACAGGGCTGGGGGATATTAACTATGGCTACACCTTC. This rearrangement joins TRBV7-2 to TRBJ1-2; maybe TRBD1 (6 bases). The ends were cut back, 2 bases at V and 1 base at J, with 20 bases in the middle. Germline CDR1 SGHTA, CDR2 FQGNSA. The CDR3 consists of 18 residues.

The chain recombines TRBV11-2 with TRBJ1-1; TRBD1 matches at 8 bases. The CDR3 spans 13 residues. Germline V gene lookup returns CDR1 SGHAT and CDR2 FQNNGV. Trimming took 3 bases from V and 7 from J; bases not matched to a gene: 4. The chain's CDR3 is CASSLGQDLEAFF. The CDR3 coding sequence is TGTGCCAGCAGCTTGGGACAGGACCTTGAAGCTTTCTTT.

CDR3 nucleotides: TGTGCCAGCTCCGGGGCAACTAATGAAAAACTGTTTTTT. Amino acids: CASSGATNEKLFF. The V call is TRBV9, the J call TRBJ1-4; D uncertain. The CDR3 consists of 13 residues. The V gene lost 7 bases and the J gene lost 0 bases, with 7 bases spanning the gap. Germline V gene sequence: CDR1 SGDLS, CDR2 YYNGEE.